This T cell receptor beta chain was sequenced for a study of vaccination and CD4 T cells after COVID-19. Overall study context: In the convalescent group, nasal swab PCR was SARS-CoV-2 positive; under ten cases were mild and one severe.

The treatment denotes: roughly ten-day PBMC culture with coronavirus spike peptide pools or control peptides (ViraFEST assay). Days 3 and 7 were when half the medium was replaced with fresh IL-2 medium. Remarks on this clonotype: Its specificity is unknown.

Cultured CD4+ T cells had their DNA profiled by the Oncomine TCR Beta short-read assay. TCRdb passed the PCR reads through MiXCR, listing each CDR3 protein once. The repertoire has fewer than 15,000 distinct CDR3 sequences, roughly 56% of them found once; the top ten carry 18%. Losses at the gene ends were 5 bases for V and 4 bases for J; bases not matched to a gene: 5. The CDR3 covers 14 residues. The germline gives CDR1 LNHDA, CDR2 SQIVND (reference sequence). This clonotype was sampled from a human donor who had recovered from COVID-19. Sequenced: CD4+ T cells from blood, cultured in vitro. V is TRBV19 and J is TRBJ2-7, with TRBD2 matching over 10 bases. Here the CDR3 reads CASSDLAGVYEQYF. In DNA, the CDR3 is TGTGCCAGTAGTGACCTAGCGGGAGTATACGAGCAGTACTTC.